The present T cell receptor (beta chain) was sequenced within a study of T cell responses to AZD1222 COVID-19 vaccine. General study results and limits: In a largely white British group with more females than males, clonal diversity was possibly underestimated. Compared with day 0, the breadth and depth of the Spike-specific TCR repertoire rose significantly after two doses of AZD1222. Among vaccine-associated CD4 TCRs, coverage spanned spike, with dominance at 160-218 and 743-854.

The repertoire was sequenced with immunoSEQ multiplex PCR; TCRdb's copy has only in-frame clones and lacks some. The profile shows tens of thousands of clones, approximately 88% of them singletons. Of note for this clone: As yet, its antigen is unknown.

Between the trimmed V and J ends, which lost 3 bases and 3 bases, there was a span of 15 bases. The CDR3 totals 15 residues. Germline CDR1 reads LNHDA; CDR2 reads SQIVND (reference sequence). The sample was peripheral blood, taken 28 days after the second AZD1222 dose. The source is an adult who received the AZD1222 COVID-19 vaccine. This chain uses TRBV19 with TRBJ2-7, with a weak D call TRBD1 (6 bases). Here the CDR3 reads CASSMGAQALYEQYF. The DNA of the CDR3 is TGTGCCAGTAGTATGGGGGCACAGGCCCTCTACGAGCAGTACTTC.